This T cell receptor beta chain was sequenced for a study of spatial heterogeneity in lung cancer. At the level of the study: The donors, more than 55 patients with untreated early-stage non-small cell lung cancer, provided the samples. Those follow-up PBMC samples that were available underwent sequencing, at a median interval of about 2 years following resection.

The time point: blood at routine non-recurrence follow-up after resection. Unsorted whole RNA samples from tumor, nontumor lung or frozen PBMC were sequenced. TCRdb processed the 5' RACE reads anew with MiXCR; each CDR3 protein has one entry. In the table there are fewer than 100,000 distinct CDR3 sequences, roughly a fifth of which are singletons. This clonotype has a handful of counts. Its antigen is undetermined. J lost 0 bases, V lost 3 bases, and 6 bases had no gene match. This CDR3 is built from 15 residues. The germline V gene encodes CDR1 DFQATT and CDR2 SNEGSKA (reference sequence). Study conclusions and caveats: There were more appearances of ubiquitous expanded tumor TCRs in blood at resection than at follow-up.

The receptor was derived from a male donor with early-stage non-small cell lung cancer. This material consisted of PBMCs, taken at follow-up. The chain uses TRBV20-1 and TRBJ2-7; 9 bases are a match to TRBD2. The CDR3 sequence is CSASPTSGLSYEQYF. In DNA, the CDR3 is TGCAGTGCTAGTCCGACTAGCGGCCTCTCCTACGAGCAGTACTTC.